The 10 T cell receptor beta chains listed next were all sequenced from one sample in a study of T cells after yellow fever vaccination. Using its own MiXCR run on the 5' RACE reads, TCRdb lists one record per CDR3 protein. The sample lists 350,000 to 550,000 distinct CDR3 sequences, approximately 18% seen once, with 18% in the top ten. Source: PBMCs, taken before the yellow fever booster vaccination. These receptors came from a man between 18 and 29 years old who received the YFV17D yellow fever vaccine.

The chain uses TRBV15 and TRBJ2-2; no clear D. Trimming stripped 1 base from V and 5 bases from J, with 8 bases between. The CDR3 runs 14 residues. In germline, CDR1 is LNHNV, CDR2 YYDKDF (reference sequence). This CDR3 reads CATSRALGTGELFF. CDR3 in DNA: TGTGCCACCAGCAGAGCCTTGGGGACCGGGGAGCTGTTTTTT.

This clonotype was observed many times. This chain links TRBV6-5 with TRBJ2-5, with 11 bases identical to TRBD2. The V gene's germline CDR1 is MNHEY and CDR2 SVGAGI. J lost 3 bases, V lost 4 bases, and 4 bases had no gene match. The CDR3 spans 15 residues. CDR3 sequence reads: CASSFNSGGEETQYF. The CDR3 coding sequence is TGTGCCAGCAGTTTTAATAGCGGGGGGGAAGAGACCCAGTACTTC.

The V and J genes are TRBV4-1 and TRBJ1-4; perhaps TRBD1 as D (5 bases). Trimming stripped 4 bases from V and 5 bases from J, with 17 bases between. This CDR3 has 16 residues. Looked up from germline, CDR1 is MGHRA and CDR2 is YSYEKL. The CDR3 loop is CASSPRAGVLNEKLFF. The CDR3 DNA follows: TGCGCCAGCAGCCCCCGTGCGGGGGTGTTAAATGAAAAACTGTTTTTT.

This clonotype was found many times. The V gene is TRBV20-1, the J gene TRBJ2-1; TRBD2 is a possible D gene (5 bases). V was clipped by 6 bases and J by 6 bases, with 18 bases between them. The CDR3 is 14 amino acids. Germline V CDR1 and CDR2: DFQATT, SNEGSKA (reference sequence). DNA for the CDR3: TGCAGTGCCCCTAGGGTTAGTGGGAGCAATGAGCAGTTCTTC. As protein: CSAPRVSGSNEQFF.

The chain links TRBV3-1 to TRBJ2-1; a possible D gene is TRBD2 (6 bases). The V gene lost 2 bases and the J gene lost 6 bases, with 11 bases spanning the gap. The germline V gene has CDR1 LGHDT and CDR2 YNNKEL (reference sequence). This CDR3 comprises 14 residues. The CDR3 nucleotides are TGTGCCAGCAGCCAACCCGGGACTCTCAATGAGCAGTTCTTC. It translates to CASSQPGTLNEQFF.

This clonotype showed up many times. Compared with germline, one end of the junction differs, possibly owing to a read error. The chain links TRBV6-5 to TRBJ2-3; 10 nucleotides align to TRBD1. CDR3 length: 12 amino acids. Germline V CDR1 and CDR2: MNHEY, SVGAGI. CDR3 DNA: TGTGCCAGCAGTTACCGACAGGGGGCTTTTCATTTT. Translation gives CASSYRQGAFHF.

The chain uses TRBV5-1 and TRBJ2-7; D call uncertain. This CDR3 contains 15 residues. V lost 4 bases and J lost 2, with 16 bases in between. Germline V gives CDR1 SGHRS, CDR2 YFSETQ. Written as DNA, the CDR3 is TGCGCCAGCAGCCCTGCCCCTTCGACAACCTACGAGCAGTACGTC. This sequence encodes CASSPAPSTTYEQYV.

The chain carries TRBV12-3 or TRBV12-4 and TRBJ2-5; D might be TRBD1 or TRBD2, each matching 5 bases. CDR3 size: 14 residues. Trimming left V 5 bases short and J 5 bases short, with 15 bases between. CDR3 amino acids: CASSAPGALETQYF. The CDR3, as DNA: TGTGCCAGCAGTGCCCCCGGGGCCCTCGAGACCCAGTACTTC.

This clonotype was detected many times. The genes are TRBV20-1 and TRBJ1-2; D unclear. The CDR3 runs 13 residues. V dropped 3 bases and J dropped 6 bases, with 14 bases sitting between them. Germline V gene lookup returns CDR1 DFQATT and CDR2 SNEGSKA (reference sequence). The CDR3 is CSARVQSTDGYTF. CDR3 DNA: TGCAGTGCTAGGGTCCAGTCCACCGATGGCTACACCTTC.

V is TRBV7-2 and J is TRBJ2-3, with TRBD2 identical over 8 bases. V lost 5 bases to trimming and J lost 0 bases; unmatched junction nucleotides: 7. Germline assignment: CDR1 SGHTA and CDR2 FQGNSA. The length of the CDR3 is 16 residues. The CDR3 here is CASSVLAGTSTDTQYF. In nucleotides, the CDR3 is TGTGCCAGCAGCGTCTTAGCGGGGACTAGCACAGATACGCAGTATTTT.